This TCR beta chain was observed in a study of T-cell memory formation after mild COVID-19. Turning to the study itself: The study found TCR clusters largely donor specific.

Each CDR3 protein gets one entry after TCRdb re-called the 5' RACE reads with MiXCR. The repertoire holds about 320,000 distinct CDR3 sequences, with approximately 15% as singletons. Study results and caveats: Prior to infection, memory already included some responding clones, suggesting cross-reactive memory joined. Whether second-wave clones peaking at day 37 were SARS-CoV-2 specific went unconfirmed. Clones shrinking from day 15 to 85 showed even CD4/CD8 mixes; later expanders tilted CD4+.

Per the germline V gene, CDR1 is SGHRS and CDR2 is YFSETQ. There are 15 residues in the CDR3. V gave up 4 bases and J gave up 3 bases, with 16 bases separating them. Concerning this clonotype: No antigen is known for it.

This TCR derives from a man aged 18 to 29 who had mild COVID-19 (a few samples of this study predate the infection). Cell type and time point are not known. This rearrangement joins TRBV5-1 to TRBJ2-5; D unclear. The sequenced sample consisted of PBMCs or a T cell subset sorted from them (not recorded which). CDR3 DNA sequence: TGCGCCAGCAGCGACGTGAGCGCAAGGAAAGAGACCCAGTACTTC. Translated, it gives CASSDVSARKETQYF.